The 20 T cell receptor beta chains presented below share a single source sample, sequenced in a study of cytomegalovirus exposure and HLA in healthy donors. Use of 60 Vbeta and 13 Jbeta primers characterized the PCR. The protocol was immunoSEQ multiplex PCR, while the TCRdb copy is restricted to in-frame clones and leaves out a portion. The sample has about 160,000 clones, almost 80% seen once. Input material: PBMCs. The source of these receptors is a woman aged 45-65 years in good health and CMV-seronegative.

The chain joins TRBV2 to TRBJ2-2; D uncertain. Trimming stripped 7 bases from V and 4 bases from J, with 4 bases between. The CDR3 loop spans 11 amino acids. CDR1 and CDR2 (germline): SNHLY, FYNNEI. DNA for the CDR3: TGTGCCAGCACGGGCACCGGGGAGCTGTTTTTT. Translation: CASTGTGELFF.

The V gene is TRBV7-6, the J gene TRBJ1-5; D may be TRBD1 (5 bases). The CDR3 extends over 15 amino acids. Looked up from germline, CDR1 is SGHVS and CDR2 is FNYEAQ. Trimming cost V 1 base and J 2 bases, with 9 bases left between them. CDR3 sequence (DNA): TGTGCCAGCAGCTTAGGACAGAATGGCAATCAGCCCCAGCATTTT. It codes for CASSLGQNGNQPQHF.

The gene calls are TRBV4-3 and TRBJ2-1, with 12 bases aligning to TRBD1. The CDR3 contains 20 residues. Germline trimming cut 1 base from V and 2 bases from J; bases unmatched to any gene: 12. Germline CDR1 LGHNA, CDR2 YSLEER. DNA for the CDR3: TGCGCCAGCAGCCAAGGACCGGGACAGGGGGCTCTGGGCACCTACAATGAGCAGTTCTTC. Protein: CASSQGPGQGALGTYNEQFF.

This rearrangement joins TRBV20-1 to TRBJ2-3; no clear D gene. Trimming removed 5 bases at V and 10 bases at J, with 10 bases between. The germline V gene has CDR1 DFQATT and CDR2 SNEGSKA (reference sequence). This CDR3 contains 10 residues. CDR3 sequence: CSAWRGAQYF. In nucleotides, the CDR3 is TGCAGTGCTTGGAGAGGAGCGCAGTATTTT.

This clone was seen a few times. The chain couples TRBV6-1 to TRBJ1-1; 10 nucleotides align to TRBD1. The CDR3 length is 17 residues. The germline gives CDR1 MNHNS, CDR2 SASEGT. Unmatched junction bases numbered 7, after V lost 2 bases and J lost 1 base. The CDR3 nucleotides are TGTGCCAGCAGTGAATGGGGACAGGGGATCTCGAACACTGAAGCTTTCTTT. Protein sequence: CASSEWGQGISNTEAFF.

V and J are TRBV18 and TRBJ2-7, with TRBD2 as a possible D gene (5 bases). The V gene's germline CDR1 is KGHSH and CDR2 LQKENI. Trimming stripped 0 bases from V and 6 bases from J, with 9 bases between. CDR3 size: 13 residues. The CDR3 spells CASSPPGVGEQYF. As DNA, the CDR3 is TGTGCCAGCTCACCACCCGGGGTTGGCGAGCAGTACTTC.

CDR3 sequence: CASRNGDQETQYF. The CDR3 coding sequence is TGTGCCAGCAGGAACGGAGACCAAGAGACCCAGTACTTC. This rearrangement joins TRBV28 to TRBJ2-5, with D unresolved. CDR1 is MDHEN, CDR2 SYDVKM, per germline. The CDR3 consists of 13 residues. Trimming shortened V by 6 bases and J by 0 bases, and 8 bases separated the two germline ends.

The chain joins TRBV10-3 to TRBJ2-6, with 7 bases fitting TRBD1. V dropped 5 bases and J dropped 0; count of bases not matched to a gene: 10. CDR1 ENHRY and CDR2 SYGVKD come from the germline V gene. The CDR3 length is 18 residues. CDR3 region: CAISRQGSLNSGANVLTF. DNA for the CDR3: TGTGCCATCAGTAGACAGGGATCCTTAAACTCTGGGGCCAACGTCCTGACTTTC.

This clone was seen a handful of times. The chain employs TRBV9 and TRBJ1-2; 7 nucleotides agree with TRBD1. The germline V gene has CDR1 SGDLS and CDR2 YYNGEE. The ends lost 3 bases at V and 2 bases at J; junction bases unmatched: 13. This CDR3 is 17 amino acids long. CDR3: CASSAPDRKDLNYGYTF. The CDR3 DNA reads TGTGCCAGCAGCGCCCCGGACAGGAAGGATTTGAACTATGGCTACACCTTC.

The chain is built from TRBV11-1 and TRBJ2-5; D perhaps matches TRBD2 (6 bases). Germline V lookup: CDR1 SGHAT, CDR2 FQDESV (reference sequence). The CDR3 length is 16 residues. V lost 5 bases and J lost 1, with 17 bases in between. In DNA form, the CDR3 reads TGTGCCAGCAGCCCGTTATTGGGGGGAATCCAAGAGACCCAGTACTTC. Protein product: CASSPLLGGIQETQYF.

CDR3 amino acids: CASSQESYQPQHF. CDR3 in DNA: TGCGCCAGCAGCCAAGAATCGTATCAGCCCCAGCATTTT. The rearrangement joins TRBV4-1 to TRBJ1-5; D gene unclear. The V end lost 0 bases, the J end lost 5 bases, and 5 bases lay between the germline ends. This CDR3 region has 13 residues. Looked up from germline, CDR1 is MGHRA and CDR2 is YSYEKL.

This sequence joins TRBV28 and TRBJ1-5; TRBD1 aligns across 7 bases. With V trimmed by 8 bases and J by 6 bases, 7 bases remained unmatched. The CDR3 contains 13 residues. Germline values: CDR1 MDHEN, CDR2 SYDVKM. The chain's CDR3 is CASCDREPQPQHF. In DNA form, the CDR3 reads TGTGCCAGCTGCGACAGGGAACCTCAGCCCCAGCATTTT.

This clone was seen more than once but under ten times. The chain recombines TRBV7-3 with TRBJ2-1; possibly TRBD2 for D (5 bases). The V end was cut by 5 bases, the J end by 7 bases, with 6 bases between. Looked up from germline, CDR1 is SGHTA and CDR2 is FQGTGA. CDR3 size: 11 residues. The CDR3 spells CASSAGNEQFF. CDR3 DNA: TGTGCCAGCAGCGCGGGTAATGAGCAGTTCTTC. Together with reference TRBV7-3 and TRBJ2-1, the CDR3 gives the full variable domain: GAGVSQTPSNKVTEKGKYVELRCDPISGHTALYWYRQSLGQGPEFLIYFQGTGAADDSGLPNDRFFAVRPEGSVSTLKIQRTERGDSAVYLCASSAGNEQFFGPGTRLTVL.

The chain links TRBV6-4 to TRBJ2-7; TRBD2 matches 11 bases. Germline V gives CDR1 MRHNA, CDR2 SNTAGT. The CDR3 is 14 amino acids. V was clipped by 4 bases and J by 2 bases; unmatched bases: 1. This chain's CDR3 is CASSALAGAYEQYF. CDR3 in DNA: TGTGCCAGCAGTGCACTAGCGGGGGCCTACGAGCAGTACTTC.

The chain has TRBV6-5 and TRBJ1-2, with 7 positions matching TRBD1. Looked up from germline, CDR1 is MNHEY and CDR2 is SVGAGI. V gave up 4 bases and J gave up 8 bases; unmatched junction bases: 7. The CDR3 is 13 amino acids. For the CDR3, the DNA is TGTGCCAGCAGTTCCAGACAGGGCGAAGGCTACACCTTC. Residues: CASSSRQGEGYTF.

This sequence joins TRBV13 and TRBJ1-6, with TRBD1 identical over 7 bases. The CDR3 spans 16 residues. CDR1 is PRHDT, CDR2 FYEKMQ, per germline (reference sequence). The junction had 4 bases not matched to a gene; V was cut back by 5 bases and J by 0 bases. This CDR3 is CASSLQGSSYNSPLHF. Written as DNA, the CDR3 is TGTGCCAGCAGCCTACAGGGGAGCTCCTATAATTCACCCCTCCACTTT.

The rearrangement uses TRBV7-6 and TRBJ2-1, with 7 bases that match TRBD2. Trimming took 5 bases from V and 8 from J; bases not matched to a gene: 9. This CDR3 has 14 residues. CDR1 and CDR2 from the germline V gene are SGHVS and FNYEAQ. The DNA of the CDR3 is TGTGCCAGCAGCCGTGGGGGGGGACTCGATGAGCAGTTCTTC. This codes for CASSRGGGLDEQFF.

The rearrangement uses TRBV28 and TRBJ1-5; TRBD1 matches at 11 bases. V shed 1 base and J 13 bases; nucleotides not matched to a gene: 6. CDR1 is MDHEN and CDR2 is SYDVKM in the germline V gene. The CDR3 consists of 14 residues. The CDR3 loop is CASSLSLGQGAQHF. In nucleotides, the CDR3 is TGTGCCAGCAGTTTATCCCTCGGACAGGGGGCACAGCATTTT.

CDR3 sequence: CASHGQGVTYGYTF. CDR3 coding DNA: TGTGCCAGTCACGGACAGGGGGTCACCTATGGCTACACCTTC. The rearrangement links TRBV19 to TRBJ1-2, with 10 bases matching TRBD1. CDR3 length: 14 residues. V shed 8 bases, J shed 4 bases, and the junction held 7 bases outside the gene matches. The germline V gene has CDR1 LNHDA and CDR2 SQIVND (reference sequence). The variable domain in full, with the rest retrieved from reference TRBV19 and TRBJ1-2, is DGGITQSPKYLFRKEGQNVTLSCEQNLNHDAMYWYRQDPGQGLRLIYYSQIVNDFQKGDIAEGYSVSREKKESFPLTVTSAQKNPTAFYLCASHGQGVTYGYTFGSGTRLTVV.

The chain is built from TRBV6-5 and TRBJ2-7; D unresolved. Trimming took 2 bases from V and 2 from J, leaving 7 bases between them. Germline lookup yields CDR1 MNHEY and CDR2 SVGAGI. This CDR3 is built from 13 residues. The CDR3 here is CASSYQLTYEQYF. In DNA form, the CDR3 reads TGTGCCAGCAGTTACCAACTGACCTACGAGCAGTACTTC.